This T cell receptor (beta chain) was found in a study of blood T cell repertoires in COVID-19. Across about two dozen US areas, participants ranged in age from roughly 18 to 95 years. Cohort assignment relied on participant-reported clinical history. Produced via immunoSEQ multiplex PCR; TCRdb's table is partial and in-frame only. The sample lists hundreds of thousands of clones; around 91% were seen once. This CDR3 contains 16 residues. Germline CDR1 reads MNHEY; CDR2 reads SVGAGI. Trimming pared 2 bases from V and 1 base from J, leaving 14 bases between. The chain has TRBV6-5 and TRBJ1-2; a possible D gene is TRBD1 (6 bases). This sequence originates from a man younger than 35 who had recovered from COVID-19. Input material: PBMCs or T cells enriched from blood (not recorded which). The CDR3 nucleotides read TGTGCCAGCAGTTACGGGGCTCTAGGGGGTAACTATGGCTACACCTTC. This sequence encodes CASSYGALGGNYGYTF.